The clone carrying this TCR beta chain was counted a single time. The data originate from a study of blood T cell repertoires in COVID-19. Repertoires were generated with immunoSEQ multiplex PCR, while TCRdb's copy carries only in-frame clones and drops some. The data hold roughly 230,000 clones, with 85% to 90% observed a single time. The source of this sequence is an older woman with COVID-19, enrolled during active disease. The sample was peripheral blood.

As DNA, the CDR3 is TGTGCCAGCAGCCTTTTAGCGGGGGACCTGAACAATGAGCAGTTCTTC. Its translation is CASSLLAGDLNNEQFF. J is TRBJ2-1 and V is TRBV3-1 (or the pseudogene TRBV3-2), with TRBD2 matching 9 bases. This CDR3 spans 16 amino acids. Losses at the gene ends were 4 bases for V and 5 bases for J; bases not matched to a gene: 9. Germline CDR1 and CDR2: LGHDT and YNNKEL (reference sequence).